This TCR beta chain originates from a study of T cell therapy after organ transplantation. Details on this clone: Its antigen is unidentified.

The V gene's germline CDR1 is SGHDT and CDR2 YYEEEE. V was cut by 0 bases and J by 4 bases, with 5 bases left in between. The CDR3 is made up of 12 amino acids. Profiling relied on immunoSEQ multiplex PCR, and the TCRdb table lists in-frame clones only, not all of them. The sample consists of 40,000 to 60,000 clones, approximately 94% of them appearing once. This sequence originates from a human patient who had received a solid organ transplant and had CMV disease. The J gene is TRBJ2-7, the V gene TRBV5-6; D not resolved. The starting material was CD8+ T cells from blood, obtained before autologous CMV-specific T cell therapy. CDR3 in DNA: TGTGCCAGCAGCTTGGTTCGGTACGAGCAGTACTTC. It specifies CASSLVRYEQYF.